The rows below give T cell receptor beta chains drawn from one sample of a study of OX40 agonist ivuxolimab in advanced cancers. Here immunoSEQ multiplex PCR was the method, and the copy in TCRdb shows in-frame clones only, minus some. The sample contains 150,000 to 190,000 clones, 90% to 95% of which appear only once. The sequences come from CD4+ or CD8+ T cells sorted from blood, collected in a trial of the OX40 agonist ivuxolimab. The receptor source for this set is an adult with an advanced solid tumor such as melanoma, head and neck, liver or kidney cancer. Each CDR3 is given with its conserved first and last residue. Each record gives: D gene, J gene, V gene, CDR3 length, clone size, CDR3 DNA, CDR3 protein. A D gene is named only where the DNA matches it firmly. Not all rows give a size; the values are once, few, many and, for expanded clones, a class.

TRBD2 TRBJ2-1 TRBV11-3 16 NA TGTGCCAGCAGCTTACAAACTAGCGGGGGGTTGGATGAGCAGTTCTTC CASSLQTSGGLDEQFF
TRBD1 TRBJ2-7 TRBV7-9 15 NA TGTGCCAGCAGCTCCGAGGGACAGGGAATATACGAGCAGTACTTC CASSSEGQGIYEQYF
NA TRBJ1-5 TRBV6-5 14 NA TGTGCCAGCAGGAGGGCAGCACACAATCAGCCCCAGCATTTT CASRRAAHNQPQHF
NA TRBJ2-7 TRBV29-1 12 NA TGCAGCGTTGAAAATCAGTTGTACGAGCAGTACTTC CSVENQLYEQYF
TRBD2 TRBJ2-5 TRBV6-5 14 NA TGTGCCAGCAGTTACTCGGGGGGGGGAGAGACCCAGTACTTC CASSYSGGGETQYF
TRBD1 TRBJ2-2 TRBV19 15 NA TGTGCCAGTAGTAGCTCTCGACAGGGCATCGGGGAGCTGTTTTTT CASSSSRQGIGELFF
NA TRBJ1-6 TRBV6-5 14 NA TGTGCCACTACGGGACGGACGAATAATTCACCCCTCCACTTT CATTGRTNNSPLHF
NA TRBJ1-1 TRBV7-2 14 NA TGTGCCAGCAGCCTATACGGGGACCTCACTGAAGCTTTCTTT CASSLYGDLTEAFF
TRBD1 TRBJ1-1 TRBV5-3 14 once TGTGCCAGAAGCTTGGCGGGACAGGACGCCGAAGCTTTCTTT CARSLAGQDAEAFF
TRBD1 TRBJ1-1 TRBV2 12 NA TGTGCCAGCAGTGAAAGGGCAGGGGGAGCTTTCTTT CASSERAGGAFF
TRBD1 TRBJ1-2 TRBV5-5 14 NA TGTGCCAGCAGCTTGGAACAGGGGGCGCATGGCTACACCTTC CASSLEQGAHGYTF
NA TRBJ2-1 TRBV11-3 15 NA TGTGCCAGCAGCTTAGCGGGGAGCTCCTACAATGAGCAGTTCTTC CASSLAGSSYNEQFF
NA TRBJ1-6 TRBV6-5 14 once TGTGCCAGCAGTTATCTCCAATCGGGTTCACCCCTCCACTTT CASSYLQSGSPLHF
NA TRBJ1-4 TRBV6-5 14 NA TGTGCCACTGGGACCCGGGACGAACCCGAAAAACTGTTTTTT CATGTRDEPEKLFF
TRBD2 TRBJ2-7 TRBV5-6 18 NA TGTGCCAGCAGCTTGCGTCTAGCGGGGGGCGGGAGCTCCTACGAGCAGTACTTC CASSLRLAGGGSSYEQYF
TRBD1 TRBJ2-4 TRBV4-3 14 NA TGCGCCAGCAGCCAACCGGGACAGAAAAACATTCAGTACTTC CASSQPGQKNIQYF
NA TRBJ1-1 TRBV7-9 15 NA TGTGCCAGCAGCTTTTACAGGACAATGAACACTGAAGCTTTCTTT CASSFYRTMNTEAFF
NA TRBJ2-2 TRBV15 16 once TGTGCCACCAGCAGTCTTCAGGGCGTCGACACCGGGGAGCTGTTTTTT CATSSLQGVDTGELFF
NA TRBJ2-7 TRBV6-5 13 NA TGTGCCAGCAGTTACCGGGGAAACTACGAGCAGTACTTC CASSYRGNYEQYF
TRBD2 TRBJ2-7 TRBV28 12 NA TGTGCCAGCCGGGAGCGGGGGTACGAGCAGTACTTC CASRERGYEQYF
NA TRBJ1-1 TRBV5-1 14 NA TGCGCCAGCAGCCCGGGGGGGGCAGGCACTGAAGCTTTCTTT CASSPGGAGTEAFF
TRBD1 TRBJ2-7 TRBV6-5 15 NA TGTGCCAGCAGTTACAAGTACAGGGGAGAGTACGAGCAGTACTTC CASSYKYRGEYEQYF
NA TRBJ2-7 TRBV11-2 14 NA TGTGCCAGCAGCTCACAGCCTCAGGGGAACGAGCAGTACTTC CASSSQPQGNEQYF
TRBD2 TRBJ2-1 TRBV4-1 14 NA TGCGCCAGCAGCCAACCGCGGGAGAGGGATGAGCAGTTCTTC CASSQPRERDEQFF
NA TRBJ2-3 TRBV5-1 13 NA TGCGCCAGCAGCTTACCCCCTACAGATACGCAGTATTTT CASSLPPTDTQYF
TRBD1 TRBJ1-6 TRBV6-6 15 NA TGTGCCAGCAGTCCGCCGGGACAGGGGAATTCACCCCTCCACTTT CASSPPGQGNSPLHF
TRBD1 TRBJ2-7 TRBV7-9 13 NA TGTGCCAGCGGGACAGGGAAGGGGTACGAGCAGTACTTC CASGTGKGYEQYF
NA TRBJ2-3 TRBV7-2 14 NA TGTGCCAGCAGTCGGGGTAGGCACACGGATACGCAGTATTTT CASSRGRHTDTQYF
NA TRBJ2-3 TRBV5-1 12 NA TGCGCCAGCAGCTTAAGCACAGATACGCAGTATTTT CASSLSTDTQYF
TRBD2 TRBJ2-5 TRBV6-5 14 NA TGTGCCACTGCTATGCTAGCGGGAGACGAGACCCAGTACTTC CATAMLAGDETQYF
NA TRBJ1-6 TRBV6-6 14 NA TGTGCCAGCACCACAAAAACCTCGGATTCACCCCTCCACTTT CASTTKTSDSPLHF
NA TRBJ1-1 TRBV5-4 16 NA TGTGCCAGCAGCTTGCCTCCGGCAGGCGTTAACACTGAAGCTTTCTTT CASSLPPAGVNTEAFF
TRBD2 TRBJ2-2 TRBV5-1 15 NA TGCGCCAGCATCCCCCAGCGGGGGTACACCGGGGAGCTGTTTTTT CASIPQRGYTGELFF
NA TRBJ2-7 TRBV15 14 NA TGTGCCACCAGCAGAGATCTAGCCCAATACGAGCAGTACTTC CATSRDLAQYEQYF
TRBD2 TRBJ2-5 TRBV9 16 NA TGTGCCAGCAGCGTAGTGGTAGCGGGGGGTCAAGAGACCCAGTACTTC CASSVVVAGGQETQYF
TRBD2 TRBJ2-1 TRBV28 12 once TGTGCCACCCGGGAGGGCTACAATGAGCAGTTCTTC CATREGYNEQFF
NA TRBJ1-2 TRBV28 14 NA TGTGCCAGCAGTTTAGAGGCGCGGGGAAGGGGCTACACCTTC CASSLEARGRGYTF
TRBD1 TRBJ2-7 TRBV7-9 14 NA TGTGCCAGCAGCAAAACAGGGGTTCGGGGCGAGCAGTACTTC CASSKTGVRGEQYF
NA TRBJ2-1 TRBV7-5 18 NA TGTGCCAGAAGCCCCCCCTGGAGGCAGGGGGCAATCTACAATGAGCAGTTCTTC CARSPPWRQGAIYNEQFF
TRBD1 TRBJ1-2 TRBV5-4 14 once TGTGCCAGCAGCATCGGACAGGACGGCTATGGCTACACCTTC CASSIGQDGYGYTF
TRBD1 TRBJ2-4 TRBV5-4 16 NA TGTGCCAGCAGCTTGGTGGGCAGGGGGCCTGAAAACATTCAGTACTTC CASSLVGRGPENIQYF
TRBD1 TRBJ1-2 TRBV27 14 NA TGTGCCAGCAGTCCCAGGGGGCTAAGGTATGGCTACACCTTC CASSPRGLRYGYTF
TRBD2 TRBJ2-7 TRBV27 13 NA TGTGCCAGCAGTTTTGGAGCAGCGGGGGGGCAGTACTTC CASSFGAAGGQYF
TRBD1 TRBJ1-5 TRBV7-2 14 few TGTGCCAGCAGCCCTCCGGGACAGGGGCAGCCCCAGCATTTT CASSPPGQGQPQHF
NA TRBJ1-2 TRBV6-5 13 NA TGTGCCAGCAGTTACCGACCTAACTATGGCTACACCTTC CASSYRPNYGYTF
NA TRBJ2-3 TRBV11-2 13 NA TGTGCCAGCAGCTTTTCCCGGGCAGATACGCAGTATTTT CASSFSRADTQYF
NA TRBJ1-4 TRBV18 15 NA TGTGCCAGCTCACCTCCGACTGTGGGGAATGAAAAACTGTTTTTT CASSPPTVGNEKLFF
NA TRBJ1-1 TRBV19 11 NA TGTGCCAGTGCCCAACTCCCTGAAGCTTTCTTT CASAQLPEAFF
TRBD1 TRBJ2-1 TRBV5-5 15 NA TGTGCCAGCAGCTCCGGGACAGGGGGCTACAATGAGCAGTTCTTC CASSSGTGGYNEQFF
NA TRBJ2-6 TRBV5-1 18 NA TGCGCCAGCAGGCCTACCGGGACGGCAAGCTCTGGGGCCAACGTCCTGACTTTC CASRPTGTASSGANVLTF
NA TRBJ1-1 TRBV19 14 NA TGTGCCAGTAAAGCGGACGGTTTGAACACTGAAGCTTTCTTT CASKADGLNTEAFF
NA TRBJ2-6 TRBV2 16 NA TGTGCCAGCAGTTTACAGGGTTCCGCTGGGGCCAACGTCCTGACTTTC CASSLQGSAGANVLTF
NA TRBJ2-7 TRBV7-2 13 NA TGTGCCAGCAGCTTTCAGATCCCCTACGAGCAGTACTTC CASSFQIPYEQYF
NA TRBJ1-2 TRBV27 14 NA TGTGCCAGCGCCTCAACCGGGACACAAAACGGCTACACCTTC CASASTGTQNGYTF
NA TRBJ2-7 TRBV6-6 13 NA TGTGCCAGCAGCTACAGGGTCGGCTACGAGCAGTACTTC CASSYRVGYEQYF
TRBD1 TRBJ1-2 TRBV6-1 15 NA TGTGCCAGCAGTGGTCAGGACAGGGCAAGCTATGGCTACACCTTC CASSGQDRASYGYTF
TRBD2 TRBJ2-5 TRBV4-3 16 NA TGCGCCAGCAGCCAAGGAGGGGGCGGGGGGGAAGGGACCCAGTACTTC CASSQGGGGGEGTQYF
NA TRBJ1-2 TRBV6-6 12 NA TGTGCCACCGGACAGTCTCAGTATGGCTACACCTTC CATGQSQYGYTF
TRBD2 TRBJ2-3 TRBV5-1 16 once TGCGCCAGCAGACACCGACTAGCGGGTAGCACAGATACGCAGTATTTT CASRHRLAGSTDTQYF
NA TRBJ1-3 TRBV19 18 NA TGTGCCAGTAGTATGGGAGCCAGGTACCCCTACTCTGGAAACACCATATATTTT CASSMGARYPYSGNTIYF